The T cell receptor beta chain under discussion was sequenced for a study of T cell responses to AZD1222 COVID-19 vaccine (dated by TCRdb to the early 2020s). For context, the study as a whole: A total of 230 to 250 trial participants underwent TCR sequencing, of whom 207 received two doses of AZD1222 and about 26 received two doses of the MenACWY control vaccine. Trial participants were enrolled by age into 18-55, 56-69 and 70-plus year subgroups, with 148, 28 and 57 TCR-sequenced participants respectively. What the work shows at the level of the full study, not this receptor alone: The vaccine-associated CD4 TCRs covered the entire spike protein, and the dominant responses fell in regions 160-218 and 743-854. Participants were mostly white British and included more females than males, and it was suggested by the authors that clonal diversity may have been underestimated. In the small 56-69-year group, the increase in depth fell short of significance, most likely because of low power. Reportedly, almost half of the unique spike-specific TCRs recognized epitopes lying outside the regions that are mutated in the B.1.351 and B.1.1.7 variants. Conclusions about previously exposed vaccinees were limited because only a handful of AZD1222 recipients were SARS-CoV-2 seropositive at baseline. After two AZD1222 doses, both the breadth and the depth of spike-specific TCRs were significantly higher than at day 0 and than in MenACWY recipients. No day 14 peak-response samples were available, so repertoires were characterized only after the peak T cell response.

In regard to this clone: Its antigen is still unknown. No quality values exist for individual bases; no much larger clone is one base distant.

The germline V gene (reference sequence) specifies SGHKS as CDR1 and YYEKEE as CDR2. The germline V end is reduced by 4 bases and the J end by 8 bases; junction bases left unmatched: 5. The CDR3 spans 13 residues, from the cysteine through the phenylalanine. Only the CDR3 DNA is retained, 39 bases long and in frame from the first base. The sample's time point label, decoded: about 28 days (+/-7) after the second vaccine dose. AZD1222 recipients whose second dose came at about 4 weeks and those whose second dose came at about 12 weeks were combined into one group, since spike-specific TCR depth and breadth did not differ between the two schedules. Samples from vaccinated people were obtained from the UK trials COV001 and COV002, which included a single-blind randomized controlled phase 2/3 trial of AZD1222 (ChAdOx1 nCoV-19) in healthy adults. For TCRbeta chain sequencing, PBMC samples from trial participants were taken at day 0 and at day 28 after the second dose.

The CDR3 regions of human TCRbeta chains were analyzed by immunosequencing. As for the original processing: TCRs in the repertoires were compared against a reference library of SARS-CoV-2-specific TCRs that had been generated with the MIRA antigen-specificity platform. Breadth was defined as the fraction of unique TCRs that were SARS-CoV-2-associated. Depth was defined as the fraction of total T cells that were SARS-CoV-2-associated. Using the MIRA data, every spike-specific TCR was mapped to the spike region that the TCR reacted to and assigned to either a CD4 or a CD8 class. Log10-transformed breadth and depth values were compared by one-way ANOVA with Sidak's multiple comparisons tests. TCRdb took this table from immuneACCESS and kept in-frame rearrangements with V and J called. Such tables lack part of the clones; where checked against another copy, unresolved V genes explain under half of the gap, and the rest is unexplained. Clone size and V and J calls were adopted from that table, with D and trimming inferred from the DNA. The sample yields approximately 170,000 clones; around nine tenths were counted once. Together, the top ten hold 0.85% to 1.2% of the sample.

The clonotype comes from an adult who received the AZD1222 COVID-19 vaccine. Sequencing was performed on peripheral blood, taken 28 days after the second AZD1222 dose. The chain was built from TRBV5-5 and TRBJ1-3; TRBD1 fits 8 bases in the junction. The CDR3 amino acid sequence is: CASSQDREDTIYF. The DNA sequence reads TGTGCCAGCAGCCAGGACAGGGAGGACACCATATATTTT.